Following are 2 T cell receptor beta chains from one sample sequenced in a study of early T cells in non-severe SARS-CoV-2 infection. Each CDR3 protein gets one entry after TCRdb re-called the 5' RACE reads with MiXCR. The sample lists approximately 81,000 distinct CDR3 sequences; about 13% were seen once. The sample was whole blood. These receptors were collected from an adult who was a healthcare worker with PCR-confirmed SARS-CoV-2 infection or an uninfected control (not recorded which).

The V and J genes are TRBV4-1 and TRBJ2-1; 12 bases map to TRBD2. The CDR3 spans 16 residues. The trim removed 1 base at V and 6 bases at J, leaving 4 bases unmatched. Germline V lookup: CDR1 MGHRA, CDR2 YSYEKL. The CDR3 sequence: CASSQGLAGVSNEQFF. The CDR3 DNA sequence: TGCGCCAGCAGCCAAGGACTAGCGGGAGTGTCCAATGAGCAGTTCTTC.

This clonotype came up many times. The chain joins TRBV15 to TRBJ2-5, with 8 positions matching TRBD2. Trimming removed 5 bases from V and 5 bases from J; junction bases left unmatched: 7. Looked up from germline, CDR1 is LNHNV and CDR2 is YYDKDF (reference sequence). The CDR3 covers 14 residues. As DNA, the CDR3 is TGTGCCACCAGCCAACGGGGGGGCATCGAGACCCAGTACTTC. Residues: CATSQRGGIETQYF.